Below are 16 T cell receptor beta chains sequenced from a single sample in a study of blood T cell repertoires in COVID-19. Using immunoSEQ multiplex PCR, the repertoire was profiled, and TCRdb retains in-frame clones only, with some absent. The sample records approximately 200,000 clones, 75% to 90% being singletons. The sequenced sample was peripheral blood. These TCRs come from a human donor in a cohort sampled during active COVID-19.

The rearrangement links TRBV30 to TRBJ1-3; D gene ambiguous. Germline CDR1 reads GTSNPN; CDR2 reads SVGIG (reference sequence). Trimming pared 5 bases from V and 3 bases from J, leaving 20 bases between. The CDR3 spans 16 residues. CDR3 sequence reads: CAWGFLPGLSGNTIYF. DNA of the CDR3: TGTGCCTGGGGTTTCCTCCCGGGATTAAGTGGAAACACCATATATTTT. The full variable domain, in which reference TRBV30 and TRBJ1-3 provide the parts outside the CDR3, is SQTIHQWPATLVQPVGSPLSLECTVEGTSNPNLYWYRQAAGRGLQLLFYSVGIGQISSEVPQNLSASRPQDRQFILSSKKLLLSDSGFYLCAWGFLPGLSGNTIYFGEGSWLTVV.

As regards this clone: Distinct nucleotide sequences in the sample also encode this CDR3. The chain's CDR3 is CASSLSGPPYNEQFF. The CDR3 bases are TGTGCCAGCAGTTTAAGCGGGCCCCCTTACAATGAGCAGTTCTTC. The chain has TRBV27 and TRBJ2-1; maybe TRBD2 (6 bases). In germline, CDR1 is MNHEY, CDR2 SMNVEV (reference sequence). The CDR3 length is 15 residues. Trimming left V 2 bases short and J 4 bases short, with 12 bases between.

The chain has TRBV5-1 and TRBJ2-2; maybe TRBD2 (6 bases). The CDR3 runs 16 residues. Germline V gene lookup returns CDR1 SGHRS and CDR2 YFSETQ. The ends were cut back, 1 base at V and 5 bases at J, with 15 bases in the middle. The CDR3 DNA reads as TGCGCCAGCAGCTTGAAGGTCGGGGGACGTACCGGGGAGCTGTTTTTT. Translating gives CASSLKVGGRTGELFF.

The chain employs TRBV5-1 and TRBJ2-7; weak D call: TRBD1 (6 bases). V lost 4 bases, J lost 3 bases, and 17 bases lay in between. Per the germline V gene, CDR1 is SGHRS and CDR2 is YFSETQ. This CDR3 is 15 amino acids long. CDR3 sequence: CASSTRTVGIYEQYF. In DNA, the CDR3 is TGCGCCAGCAGCACGCGGACAGTGGGGATCTACGAGCAGTACTTC. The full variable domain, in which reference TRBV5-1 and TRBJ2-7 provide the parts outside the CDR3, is KAGVTQTPRYLIKTRGQQVTLSCSPISGHRSVSWYQQTPGQGLQFLFEYFSETQRNKGNFPGRFSGRQFSNSRSEMNVSTLELGDSALYLCASSTRTVGIYEQYFGPGTRLTVT.

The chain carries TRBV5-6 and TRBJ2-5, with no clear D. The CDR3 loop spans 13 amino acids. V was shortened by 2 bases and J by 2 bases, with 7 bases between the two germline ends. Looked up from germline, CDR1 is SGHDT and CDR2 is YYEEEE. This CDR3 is CASSFVRQETQYF. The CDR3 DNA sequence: TGTGCCAGCAGCTTCGTCAGACAAGAGACCCAGTACTTC.

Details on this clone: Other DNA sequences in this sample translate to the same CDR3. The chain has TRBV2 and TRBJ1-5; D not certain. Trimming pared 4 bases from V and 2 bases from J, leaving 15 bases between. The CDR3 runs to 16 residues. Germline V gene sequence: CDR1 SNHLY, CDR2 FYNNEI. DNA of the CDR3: TGTGCCAGCAGTGGCGGGCGCACGGGTGGCAATCAGCCCCAGCATTTT. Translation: CASSGGRTGGNQPQHF.

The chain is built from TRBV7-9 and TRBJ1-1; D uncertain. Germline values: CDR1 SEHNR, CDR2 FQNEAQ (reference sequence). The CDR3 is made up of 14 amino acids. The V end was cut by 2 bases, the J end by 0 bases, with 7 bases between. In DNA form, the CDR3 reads TGTGCCAGCAGCTTATACGGGATGAACACTGAAGCTTTCTTT. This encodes CASSLYGMNTEAFF.

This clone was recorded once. CDR3 bases: TGTGCCAGCAGCTTGGGCGCTAGCGGGGCGAGGCCCTACGAGCAGTACTTC. Its protein is CASSLGASGARPYEQYF. This chain uses TRBV5-6 with TRBJ2-7, with 9 bases lining up with TRBD2. Germline assignment: CDR1 SGHDT and CDR2 YYEEEE. V was pared by 0 bases and J by 2 bases, with 9 bases of the junction left unmatched. The CDR3 extends over 17 amino acids.

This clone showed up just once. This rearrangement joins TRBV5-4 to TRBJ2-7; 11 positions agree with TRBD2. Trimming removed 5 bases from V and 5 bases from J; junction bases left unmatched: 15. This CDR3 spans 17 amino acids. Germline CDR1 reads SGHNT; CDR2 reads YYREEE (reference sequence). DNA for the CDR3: TGTGCCAGCAGTTACAAGCCCACTAGCGGGAGAGGCAACGAGCAGTACTTC. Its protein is CASSYKPTSGRGNEQYF.

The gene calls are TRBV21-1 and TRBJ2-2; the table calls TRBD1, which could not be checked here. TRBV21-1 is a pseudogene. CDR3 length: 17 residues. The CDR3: CASNSRTGGENTGELFF. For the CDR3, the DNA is TGTGCCAGCAACTCGAGGACAGGGGGCGAGAACACCGGGGAGCTGTTTTTT.

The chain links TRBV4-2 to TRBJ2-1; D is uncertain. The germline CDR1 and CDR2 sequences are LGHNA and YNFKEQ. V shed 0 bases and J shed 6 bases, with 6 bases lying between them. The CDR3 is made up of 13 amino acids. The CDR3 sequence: CASSQDAVNEQFF. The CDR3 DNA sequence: TGTGCCAGCAGCCAAGACGCGGTCAATGAGCAGTTCTTC.

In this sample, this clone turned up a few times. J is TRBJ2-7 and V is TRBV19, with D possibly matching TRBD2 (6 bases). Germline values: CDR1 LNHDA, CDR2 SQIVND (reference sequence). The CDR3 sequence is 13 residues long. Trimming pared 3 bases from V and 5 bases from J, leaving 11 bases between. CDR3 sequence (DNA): TGTGCCAGTAGTATGTTAGGGGAGGACGAGCAGTACTTC. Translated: CASSMLGEDEQYF.

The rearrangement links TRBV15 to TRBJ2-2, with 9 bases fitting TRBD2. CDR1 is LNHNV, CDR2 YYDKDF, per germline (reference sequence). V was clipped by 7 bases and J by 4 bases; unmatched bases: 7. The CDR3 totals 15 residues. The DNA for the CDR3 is TGTGCCACCATTAGCGGGAGAGAGGTCACCGGGGAGCTGTTTTTT. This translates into CATISGREVTGELFF.

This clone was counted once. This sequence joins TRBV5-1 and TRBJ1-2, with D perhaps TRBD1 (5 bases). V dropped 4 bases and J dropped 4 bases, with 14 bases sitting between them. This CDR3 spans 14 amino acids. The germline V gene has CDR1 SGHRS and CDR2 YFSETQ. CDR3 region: CASSVGPQVYGYTF. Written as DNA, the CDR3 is TGCGCCAGCAGCGTGGGACCTCAGGTCTATGGCTACACCTTC.

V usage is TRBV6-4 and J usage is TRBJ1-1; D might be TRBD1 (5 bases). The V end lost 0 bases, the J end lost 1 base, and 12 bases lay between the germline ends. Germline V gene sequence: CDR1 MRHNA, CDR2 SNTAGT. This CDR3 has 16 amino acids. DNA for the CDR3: TGTGCCAGCAGTGACTCGAGTAATGGGGCGAACACTGAAGCTTTCTTT. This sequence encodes CASSDSSNGANTEAFF.

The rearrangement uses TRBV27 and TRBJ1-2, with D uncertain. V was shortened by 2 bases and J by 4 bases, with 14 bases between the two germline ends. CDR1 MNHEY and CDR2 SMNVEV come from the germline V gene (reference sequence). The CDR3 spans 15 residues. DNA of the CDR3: TGTGCCAGCAGTTTAAGGTCACTGGGCTCCTATGGCTACACCTTC. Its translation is CASSLRSLGSYGYTF.